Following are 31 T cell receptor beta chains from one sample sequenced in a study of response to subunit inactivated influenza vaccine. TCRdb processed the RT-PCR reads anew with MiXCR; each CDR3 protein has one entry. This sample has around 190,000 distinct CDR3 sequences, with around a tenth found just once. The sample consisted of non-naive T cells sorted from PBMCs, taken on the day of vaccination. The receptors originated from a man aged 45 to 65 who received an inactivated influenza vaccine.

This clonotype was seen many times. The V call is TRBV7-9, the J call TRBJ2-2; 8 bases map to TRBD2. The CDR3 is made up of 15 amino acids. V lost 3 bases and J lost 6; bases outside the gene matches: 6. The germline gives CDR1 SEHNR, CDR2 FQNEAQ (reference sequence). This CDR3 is CASSLTGGPSGELFF. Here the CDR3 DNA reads TGTGCCAGCAGCTTGACGGGGGGGCCCTCCGGGGAGCTGTTTTTT.

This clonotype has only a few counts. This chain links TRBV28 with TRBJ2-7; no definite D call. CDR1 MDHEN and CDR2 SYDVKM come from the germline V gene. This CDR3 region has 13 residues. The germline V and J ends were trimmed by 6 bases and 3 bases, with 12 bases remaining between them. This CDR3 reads CASRFSNLYEQYF. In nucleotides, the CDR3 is TGTGCCAGCAGGTTCTCAAACCTCTACGAGCAGTACTTC.

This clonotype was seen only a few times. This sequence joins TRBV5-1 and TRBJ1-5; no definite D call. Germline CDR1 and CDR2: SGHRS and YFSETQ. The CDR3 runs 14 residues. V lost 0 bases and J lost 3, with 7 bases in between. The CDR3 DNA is TGCGCCAGCAGCTTGGCCGGGGACAATCAGCCCCAGCATTTT. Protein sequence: CASSLAGDNQPQHF.

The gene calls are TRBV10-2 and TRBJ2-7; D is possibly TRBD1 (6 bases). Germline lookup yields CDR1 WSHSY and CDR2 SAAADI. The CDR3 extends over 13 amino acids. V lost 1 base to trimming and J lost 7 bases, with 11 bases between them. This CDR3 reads CASSELGRGEQYF. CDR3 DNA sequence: TGCGCCAGCAGTGAGTTGGGCAGGGGTGAGCAGTACTTC.

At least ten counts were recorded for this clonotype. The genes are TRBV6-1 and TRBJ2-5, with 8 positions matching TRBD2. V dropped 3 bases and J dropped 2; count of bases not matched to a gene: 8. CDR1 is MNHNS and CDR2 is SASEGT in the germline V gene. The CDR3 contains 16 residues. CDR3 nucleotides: TGTGCCAGCAGTGAGCTGTCAGCGGGAGTTCAAGAGACCCAGTACTTC. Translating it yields CASSELSAGVQETQYF.

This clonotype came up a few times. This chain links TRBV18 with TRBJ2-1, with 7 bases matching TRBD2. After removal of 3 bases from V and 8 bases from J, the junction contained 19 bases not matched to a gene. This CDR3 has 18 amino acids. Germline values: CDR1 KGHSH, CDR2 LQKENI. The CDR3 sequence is CASSPRRSAGPLNDEQFF. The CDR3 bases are TGTGCCAGCTCACCTCGGCGCTCAGCGGGGCCCCTAAACGATGAGCAGTTCTTC. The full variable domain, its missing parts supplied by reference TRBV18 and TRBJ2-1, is NAGVMQNPRHLVRRRGQEARLRCSPMKGHSHVYWYRQLPEEGLKFMVYLQKENIIDESGMPKERFSAEFPKEGPSILRIQQVVRGDSAAYFCASSPRRSAGPLNDEQFFGPGTRLTVL.

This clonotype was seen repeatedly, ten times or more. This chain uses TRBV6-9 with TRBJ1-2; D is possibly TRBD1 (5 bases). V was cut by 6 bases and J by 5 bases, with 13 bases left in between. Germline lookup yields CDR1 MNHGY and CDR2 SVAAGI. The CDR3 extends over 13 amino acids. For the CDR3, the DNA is TGTGCCAGCAGCTCCGGGACGGTGTATGGCTACACCTTC. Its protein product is CASSSGTVYGYTF.

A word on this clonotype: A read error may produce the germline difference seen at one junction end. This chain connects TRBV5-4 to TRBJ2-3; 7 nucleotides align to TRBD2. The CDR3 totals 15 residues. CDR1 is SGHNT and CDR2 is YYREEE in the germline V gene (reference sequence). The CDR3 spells CASSLSRGSTDTQFF. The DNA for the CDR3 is TGTGCCAGCAGCTTGTCGCGGGGGTCCACAGATACGCAGTTTTTT.

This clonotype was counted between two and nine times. CDR3 amino acids: CASSLRAGGGPYNEQFF. The CDR3 DNA is TGTGCCAGCAGCTTACGGGCCGGCGGGGGGCCGTACAATGAGCAGTTCTTC. The chain recombines TRBV11-2 with TRBJ2-1; 8 bases fit TRBD2. Germline CDR1 is SGHAT and CDR2 is FQNNGV. The V gene end was trimmed by 2 bases and the J gene end by 4 bases; junction bases not matched to a gene: 10. This CDR3 contains 17 residues.

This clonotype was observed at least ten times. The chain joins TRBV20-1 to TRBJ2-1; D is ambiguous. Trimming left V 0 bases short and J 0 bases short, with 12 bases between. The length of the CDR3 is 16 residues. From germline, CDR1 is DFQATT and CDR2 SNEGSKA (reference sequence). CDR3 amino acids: CSARDTEMSSYNEQFF. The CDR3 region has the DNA TGCAGTGCTAGAGATACGGAAATGAGCTCCTACAATGAGCAGTTCTTC.

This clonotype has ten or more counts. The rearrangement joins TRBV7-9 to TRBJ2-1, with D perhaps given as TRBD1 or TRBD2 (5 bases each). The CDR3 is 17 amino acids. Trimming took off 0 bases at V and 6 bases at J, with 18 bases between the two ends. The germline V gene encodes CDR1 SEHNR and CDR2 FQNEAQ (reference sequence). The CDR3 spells CASSLARDLGWANEQFF. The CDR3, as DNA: TGTGCCAGCAGCTTAGCTCGGGACCTAGGCTGGGCCAATGAGCAGTTCTTC.

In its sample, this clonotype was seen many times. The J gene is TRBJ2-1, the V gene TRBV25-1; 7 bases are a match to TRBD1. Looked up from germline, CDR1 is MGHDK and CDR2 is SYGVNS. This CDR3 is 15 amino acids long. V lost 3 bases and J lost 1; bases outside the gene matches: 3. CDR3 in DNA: TGTGCCAGCAGTGAGCTGGGACAGTCCTACAATGAGCAGTTCTTC. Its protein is CASSELGQSYNEQFF.

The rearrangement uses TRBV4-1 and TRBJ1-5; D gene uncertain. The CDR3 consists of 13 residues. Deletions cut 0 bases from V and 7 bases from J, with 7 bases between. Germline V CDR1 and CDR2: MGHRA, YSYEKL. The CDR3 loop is CASSQDDAQPQHF. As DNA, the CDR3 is TGCGCCAGCAGCCAAGATGACGCCCAGCCCCAGCATTTT.

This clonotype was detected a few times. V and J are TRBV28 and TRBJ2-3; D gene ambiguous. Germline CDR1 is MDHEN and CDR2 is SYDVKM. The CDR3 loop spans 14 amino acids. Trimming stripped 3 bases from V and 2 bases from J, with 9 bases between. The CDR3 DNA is TGTGCCAGCAGTTTGGACCAGTCCACAGATACGCAGTATTTT. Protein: CASSLDQSTDTQYF.

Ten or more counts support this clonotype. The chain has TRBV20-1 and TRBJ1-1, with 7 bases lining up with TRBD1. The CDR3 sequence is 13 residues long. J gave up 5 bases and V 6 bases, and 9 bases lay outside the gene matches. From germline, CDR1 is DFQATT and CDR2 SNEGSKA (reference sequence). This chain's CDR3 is CSAGQALRTEAFF. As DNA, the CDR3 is TGCAGTGCAGGACAGGCCCTAAGGACTGAAGCTTTCTTT.

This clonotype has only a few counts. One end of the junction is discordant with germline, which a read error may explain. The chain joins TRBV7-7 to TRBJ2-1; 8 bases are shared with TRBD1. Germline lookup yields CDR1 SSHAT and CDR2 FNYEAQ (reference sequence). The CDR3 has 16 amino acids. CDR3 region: CASSTKTGEFYNEQFF. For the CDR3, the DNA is TGTGCTAGCAGCACTAAGACAGGGGAGTTCTACAATGAGCAGTTCTTC.

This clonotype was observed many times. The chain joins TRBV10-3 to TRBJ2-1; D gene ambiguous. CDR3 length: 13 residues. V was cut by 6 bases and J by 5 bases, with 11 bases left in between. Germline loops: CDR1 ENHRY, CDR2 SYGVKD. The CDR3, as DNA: TGTGCCATCAGACAGAACGTTAACAATGAGCAGTTCTTC. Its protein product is CAIRQNVNNEQFF.

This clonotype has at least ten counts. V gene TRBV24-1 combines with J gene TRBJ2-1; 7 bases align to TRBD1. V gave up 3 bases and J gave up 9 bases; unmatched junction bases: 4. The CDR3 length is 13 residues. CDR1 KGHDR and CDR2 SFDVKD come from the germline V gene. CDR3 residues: CATSDDRVSEQFF. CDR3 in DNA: TGTGCCACCAGTGATGACAGGGTTAGTGAGCAGTTCTTC.

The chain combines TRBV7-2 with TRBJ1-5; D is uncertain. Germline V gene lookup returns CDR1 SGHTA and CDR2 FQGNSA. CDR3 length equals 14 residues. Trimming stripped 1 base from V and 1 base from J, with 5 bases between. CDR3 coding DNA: TGTGCCAGCAGCTTAGGGTGGAGCAATCAGCCCCAGCATTTT. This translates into CASSLGWSNQPQHF.

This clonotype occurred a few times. The CDR3 DNA is TGTGCCAGCAGCGGGACAGGGTCCGCCGGGGAGCTGTTTTTT. Translated, it gives CASSGTGSAGELFF. The chain uses TRBV5-6 and TRBJ2-2; 9 bases align to TRBD1. V gave up 4 bases and J gave up 6 bases; unmatched junction bases: 4. Germline CDR1 and CDR2: SGHDT and YYEEEE. The CDR3 runs 14 residues.

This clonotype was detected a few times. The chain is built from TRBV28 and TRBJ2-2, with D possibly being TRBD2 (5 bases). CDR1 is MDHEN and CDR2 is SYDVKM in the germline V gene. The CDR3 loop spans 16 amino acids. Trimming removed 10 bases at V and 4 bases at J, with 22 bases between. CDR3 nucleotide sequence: TGTGCCACCACACCGTCCGCCGGACTGTTCACCGGGGAGCTGTTTTTT. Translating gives CATTPSAGLFTGELFF.

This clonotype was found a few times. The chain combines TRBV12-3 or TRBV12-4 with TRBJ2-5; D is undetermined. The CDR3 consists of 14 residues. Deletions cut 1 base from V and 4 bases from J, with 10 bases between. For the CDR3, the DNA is TGTGCCAGCAGTTTAGACTACTCCCCAGAGACCCAGTACTTC. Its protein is CASSLDYSPETQYF.

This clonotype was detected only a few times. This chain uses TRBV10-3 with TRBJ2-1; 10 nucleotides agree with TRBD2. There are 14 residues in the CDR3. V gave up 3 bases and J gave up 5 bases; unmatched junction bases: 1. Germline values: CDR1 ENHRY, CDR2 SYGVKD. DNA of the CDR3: TGTGCCATCAGTGAACTAGCGGGAAACAATGAGCAGTTCTTC. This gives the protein CAISELAGNNEQFF.

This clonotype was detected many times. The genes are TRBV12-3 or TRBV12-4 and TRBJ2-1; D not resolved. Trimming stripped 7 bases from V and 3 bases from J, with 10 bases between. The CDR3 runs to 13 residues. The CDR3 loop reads CASKLDGYNEQFF. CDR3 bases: TGTGCCAGCAAACTCGACGGCTACAATGAGCAGTTCTTC.

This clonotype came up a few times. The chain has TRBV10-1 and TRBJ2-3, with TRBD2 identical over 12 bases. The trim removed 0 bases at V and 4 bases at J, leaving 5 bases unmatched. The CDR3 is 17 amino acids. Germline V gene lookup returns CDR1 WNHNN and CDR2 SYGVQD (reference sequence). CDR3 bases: TGCGCCAGCAGTGAGTCCCTAGCGGGGGGGCTCGCAGATACGCAGTATTTT. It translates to CASSESLAGGLADTQYF.

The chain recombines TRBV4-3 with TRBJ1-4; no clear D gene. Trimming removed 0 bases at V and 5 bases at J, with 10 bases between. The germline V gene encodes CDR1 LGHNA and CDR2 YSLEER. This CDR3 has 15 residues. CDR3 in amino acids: CASSQDGTENEKLFF. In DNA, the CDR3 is TGCGCCAGCAGCCAAGACGGCACAGAGAATGAAAAACTGTTTTTT.

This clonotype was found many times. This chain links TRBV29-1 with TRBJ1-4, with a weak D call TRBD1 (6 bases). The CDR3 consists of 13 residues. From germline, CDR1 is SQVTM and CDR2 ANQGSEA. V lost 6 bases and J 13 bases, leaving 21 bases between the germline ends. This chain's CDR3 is CSVLRDLGGGLFF. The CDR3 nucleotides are TGCAGCGTCCTCCGGGACCTTGGGGGCGGACTGTTTTTT.

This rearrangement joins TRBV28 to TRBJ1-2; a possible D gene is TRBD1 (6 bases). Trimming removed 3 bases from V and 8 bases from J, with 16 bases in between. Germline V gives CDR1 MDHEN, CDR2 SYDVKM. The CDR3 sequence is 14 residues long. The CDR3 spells CASSFRGRGGGYTF. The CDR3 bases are TGTGCCAGCAGTTTCAGGGGCAGGGGTGGCGGCTACACCTTC.

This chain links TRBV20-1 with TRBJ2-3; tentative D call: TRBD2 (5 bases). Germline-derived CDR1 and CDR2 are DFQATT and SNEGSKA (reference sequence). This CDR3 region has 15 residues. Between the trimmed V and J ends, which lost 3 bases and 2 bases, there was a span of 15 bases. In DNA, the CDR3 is TGCAGTGCTAGCCCCACTAGGTGGGTCACAGATACGCAGTATTTT. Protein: CSASPTRWVTDTQYF.

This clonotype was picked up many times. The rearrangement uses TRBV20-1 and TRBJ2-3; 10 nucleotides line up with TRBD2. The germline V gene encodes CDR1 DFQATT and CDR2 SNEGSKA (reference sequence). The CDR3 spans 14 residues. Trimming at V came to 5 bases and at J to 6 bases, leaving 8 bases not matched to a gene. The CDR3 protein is CSADSGRSPDTQYF. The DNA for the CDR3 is TGCAGTGCTGATAGCGGGAGGTCCCCTGATACGCAGTATTTT.

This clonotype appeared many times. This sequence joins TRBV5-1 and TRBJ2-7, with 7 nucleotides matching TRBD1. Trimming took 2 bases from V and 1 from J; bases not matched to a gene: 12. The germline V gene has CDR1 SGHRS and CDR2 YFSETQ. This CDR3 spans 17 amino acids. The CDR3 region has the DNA TGCGCCAGCAGCTTAGCCTTAGGGACAGAAATTTCCTACGAGCAGTACTTC. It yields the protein CASSLALGTEISYEQYF.